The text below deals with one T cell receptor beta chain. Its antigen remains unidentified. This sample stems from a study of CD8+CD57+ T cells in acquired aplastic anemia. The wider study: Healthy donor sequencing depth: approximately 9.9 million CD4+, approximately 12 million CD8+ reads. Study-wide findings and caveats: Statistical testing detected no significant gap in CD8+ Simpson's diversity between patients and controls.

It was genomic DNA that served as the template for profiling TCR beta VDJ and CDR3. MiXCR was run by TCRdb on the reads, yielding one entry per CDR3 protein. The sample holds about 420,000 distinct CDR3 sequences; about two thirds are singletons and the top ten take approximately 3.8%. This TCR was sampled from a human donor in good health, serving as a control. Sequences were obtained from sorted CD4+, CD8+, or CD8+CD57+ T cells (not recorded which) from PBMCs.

The CDR3 protein is CSAFGGAGYTF. As DNA, the CDR3 is TGCAGTGCCTTCGGGGGGGCCGGATATACCTTC. The rearrangement links TRBV20-1 to TRBJ1-2, with TRBD1 as a possible D gene (6 bases). This CDR3 has 11 residues. Trimming left V 6 bases short and J 14 bases short, with 19 bases between. The germline V gene encodes CDR1 DFQATT and CDR2 SNEGSKA (reference sequence).